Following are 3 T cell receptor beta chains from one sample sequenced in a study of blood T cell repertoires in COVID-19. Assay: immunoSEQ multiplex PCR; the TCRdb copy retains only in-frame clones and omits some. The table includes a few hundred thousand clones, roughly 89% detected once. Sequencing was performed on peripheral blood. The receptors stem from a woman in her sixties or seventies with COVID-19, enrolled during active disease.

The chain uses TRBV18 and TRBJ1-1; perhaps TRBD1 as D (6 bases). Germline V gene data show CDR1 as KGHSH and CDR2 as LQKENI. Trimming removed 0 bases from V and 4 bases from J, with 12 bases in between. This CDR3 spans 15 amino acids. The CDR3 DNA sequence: TGTGCCAGCTCACCACCTAAAGGACAGAGCACTGAAGCTTTCTTT. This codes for CASSPPKGQSTEAFF.

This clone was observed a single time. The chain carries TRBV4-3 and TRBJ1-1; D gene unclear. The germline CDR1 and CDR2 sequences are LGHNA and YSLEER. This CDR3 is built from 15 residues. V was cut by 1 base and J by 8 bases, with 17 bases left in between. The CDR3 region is CASSQVGLDKKEAFF. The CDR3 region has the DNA TGCGCCAGCAGCCAAGTCGGACTCGACAAAAAGGAAGCTTTCTTT.

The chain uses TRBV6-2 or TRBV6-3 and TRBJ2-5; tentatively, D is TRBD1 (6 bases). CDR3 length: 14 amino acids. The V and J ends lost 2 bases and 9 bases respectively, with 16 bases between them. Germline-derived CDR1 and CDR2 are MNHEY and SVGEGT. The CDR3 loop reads CASSYLTGPGAQYF. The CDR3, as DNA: TGTGCCAGCAGTTACCTTACAGGGCCCGGGGCCCAGTACTTC.